The clone carrying this T cell receptor beta chain was detected many times. Its target is not known. This specimen belongs to a study of post-analysis software for immune sequencing data. Study outcomes and limitations: Versus controls, multiple sclerosis patients showed significantly lower diversity (normalized Chao1). Same-batch samples co-clustered strongly by F measure. TRBV5-6, TRBV5-1 and TRBV20-1 were among several TRBV segments more frequent in patients than controls.

Germline V lookup: CDR1 SGHKS, CDR2 YYEKEE (reference sequence). The ends were cut back, 0 bases at V and 2 bases at J, with 6 bases in the middle. This CDR3 region has 14 residues. Sequencing libraries made from TCR beta cDNA carried unique molecular identifiers. From approximately 1 to 10 million T cells, 400,000 to 500,000 cDNA molecules were obtained. TCRdb fed the PCR reads into MiXCR, producing one record per CDR3 protein. The sample shows about 380,000 distinct CDR3 sequences, roughly 30% of them seen only once. This clonotype originated in a girl aged 10-17 years with multiple sclerosis. The sequencing input was blood. The rearrangement links TRBV5-5 to TRBJ1-5; no clear D gene. The CDR3 DNA reads TGTGCCAGCAGCTTGGGGTTGGGCAATCAGCCCCAGCATTTT. It encodes CASSLGLGNQPQHF.